Following are 28 T cell receptor beta chains from one sample sequenced in a study of technical replicates of blood from several donors. Repertoires were generated with immunoSEQ multiplex PCR, while TCRdb's copy carries only in-frame clones and drops some. The table includes roughly 100,000 clones, nearly 97% detected once. Sequencing input: T cells isolated from PBMCs. The origin of the receptors is a human donor in good health.

The chain has TRBV7-6 and TRBJ2-7, with a weak D call TRBD1 (6 bases). Deletions cut 3 bases from V and 2 bases from J, with 11 bases between. This CDR3 spans 14 amino acids. CDR1 and CDR2 (germline): SGHVS, FNYEAQ. The CDR3 loop is CASSLDSMTYEQYF. CDR3 DNA sequence: TGTGCCAGCAGCTTGGACAGTATGACCTACGAGCAGTACTTC.

This chain links TRBV29-1 with TRBJ1-2; D unresolved. CDR1 is SQVTM, CDR2 ANQGSEA, per germline. This CDR3 comprises 15 residues. Between the trimmed V and J ends, which lost 4 bases and 1 base, there was a span of 16 bases. The CDR3 loop is CSVVPALGFNYGYTF. Here the CDR3 DNA reads TGCAGCGTTGTCCCAGCCCTAGGCTTTAACTATGGCTACACCTTC.

V and J are TRBV30 and TRBJ2-7, with TRBD1 identical over 9 bases. The germline CDR1 and CDR2 sequences are GTSNPN and SVGIG (reference sequence). V lost 7 bases, J lost 3 bases, and 4 bases stayed unmatched. This CDR3 is 12 amino acids long. The CDR3 sequence: CAFRDRDYEQYF. CDR3 nucleotide sequence: TGTGCCTTCCGGGACAGGGACTACGAGCAGTACTTC.

The chain has TRBV11-3 and TRBJ2-5, with TRBD1 identical over 7 bases. CDR3 size: 13 residues. The ends lost 5 bases at V and 5 bases at J; junction bases unmatched: 5. Germline CDR1 is SGHNT and CDR2 is YENEEA. In nucleotides, the CDR3 is TGTGCCAGCAGCCCAAGGGGGCACGAGACCCAGTACTTC. Amino acid sequence: CASSPRGHETQYF.

In its sample, this clone was seen once. V usage is TRBV27 and J usage is TRBJ2-3, with D unresolved. The CDR3 length is 15 residues. The ends were cut back, 10 bases at V and 0 bases at J, with 17 bases in the middle. From germline, CDR1 is MNHEY and CDR2 SMNVEV (reference sequence). The CDR3 loop reads CATIPDDSSTDTQYF. CDR3 nucleotide sequence: TGTGCCACTATCCCCGATGACTCGAGCACAGATACGCAGTATTTT.

The J gene is TRBJ1-5, the V gene TRBV6-4; possibly TRBD1 for D (5 bases). In germline, CDR1 is MRHNA, CDR2 SNTAGT. V lost 3 bases to trimming and J lost 6 bases, with 9 bases between them. The CDR3 runs to 13 residues. The CDR3: CASSEGEGQPQHF. For the CDR3, the DNA is TGTGCCAGCAGTGAAGGGGAAGGTCAGCCCCAGCATTTT.

Comment on this clone: The same CDR3 also results from other DNA sequences found in this sample. This chain links TRBV5-1 with TRBJ2-3; D perhaps matches TRBD2 (7 bases). In germline, CDR1 is SGHRS, CDR2 YFSETQ. CDR3 length equals 15 residues. The V end was cut by 4 bases, the J end by 0 bases, with 12 bases between. The CDR3 coding sequence is TGCGCCAGCAGCCTCGGGGGGCCTAGCACAGATACGCAGTATTTT. It translates to CASSLGGPSTDTQYF.

This sequence joins TRBV28 and TRBJ1-4, with 7 bases matching TRBD1. The V segment lost 10 bases and the J segment 4 bases; nucleotides outside the gene matches: 3. The CDR3 has 12 residues. The germline V gene encodes CDR1 MDHEN and CDR2 SYDVKM. The CDR3 region has the DNA TGTGCCACTACAGGGGATAATGAAAAACTGTTTTTT. This gives the protein CATTGDNEKLFF.

CDR3 nucleotide sequence: TGTGCCAGCAGCGTAGAGGGGGCCGCTAACTATGGCTACACCTTC. This translates into CASSVEGAANYGYTF. The chain joins TRBV9 to TRBJ1-2; 7 nucleotides agree with TRBD1. Trimming took 0 bases from V and 0 from J; bases not matched to a gene: 2. This CDR3 is 15 amino acids long. CDR1 SGDLS and CDR2 YYNGEE come from the germline V gene.

In nucleotides, the CDR3 is TGTGCCAGCAGTGATAGACAGGGGAGGGGCTACACCTTC. Amino acids: CASSDRQGRGYTF. This chain joins TRBV2 and TRBJ1-2, with 8 bases lining up with TRBD1. J was trimmed by 8 bases and V by 3 bases; bases with no gene match: 5. Germline assignment: CDR1 SNHLY and CDR2 FYNNEI. This CDR3 is 13 amino acids long.

This chain uses TRBV18 with TRBJ1-2; unclear D gene. The V gene's germline CDR1 is KGHSH and CDR2 LQKENI. The CDR3 spans 14 residues. With 3 bases removed from V and 1 base from J, the gap between germline ends came to 9 bases. This chain's CDR3 is CASSPGRGNYGYTF. The CDR3, as DNA: TGTGCCAGCTCACCGGGCCGGGGTAACTATGGCTACACCTTC.

This rearrangement joins TRBV4-1 to TRBJ1-3, with 7 bases fitting TRBD1. CDR1 is MGHRA, CDR2 YSYEKL, per germline. Trimming removed 4 bases from V and 0 bases from J; junction bases left unmatched: 12. This CDR3 is 18 amino acids long. The CDR3 spells CASSLRPSTGASGNTIYF. The CDR3 nucleotides read TGCGCCAGCAGCCTCCGCCCCTCCACAGGGGCCTCTGGAAACACCATATATTTT.

This sequence joins TRBV11-2 and TRBJ2-5; the D gene is possibly TRBD1 (5 bases). Trimming stripped 3 bases from V and 2 bases from J, with 7 bases between. The CDR3 loop spans 13 amino acids. Germline lookup yields CDR1 SGHAT and CDR2 FQNNGV. The CDR3 nucleotides read TGTGCCAGCAGCTTGGACATACAAGAGACCCAGTACTTC. As protein: CASSLDIQETQYF.

The chain combines TRBV18 with TRBJ2-7, with D perhaps TRBD1 (6 bases). Trimming took 3 bases from V and 0 from J, leaving 12 bases between them. This CDR3 is built from 15 residues. Germline loops: CDR1 KGHSH, CDR2 LQKENI. The CDR3 sequence: CASSPRQAISYEQYF. The DNA of the CDR3 is TGTGCCAGCTCACCGAGACAGGCCATCTCCTACGAGCAGTACTTC.

The gene calls are TRBV11-3 and TRBJ2-1; TRBD2 is a possible D gene (6 bases). The CDR3 sequence is 17 residues long. Germline V gene lookup returns CDR1 SGHNT and CDR2 YENEEA. With 5 bases removed from V and 10 bases from J, the gap between germline ends came to 27 bases. CDR3 coding DNA: TGTGCCAGCAGCAGAAACCCCTCTACCGGGAGCAGAGGGGAGCAGTTCTTC. It codes for CASSRNPSTGSRGEQFF.

This chain joins TRBV10-3 and TRBJ1-5, with D unclear. Germline V gene sequence: CDR1 ENHRY, CDR2 SYGVKD. The CDR3 covers 16 residues. The germline V and J ends were trimmed by 0 bases and 4 bases, with 13 bases remaining between them. CDR3 protein: CAISESQTVRNQPQHF. The CDR3, as DNA: TGTGCCATCAGTGAGTCGCAGACTGTTCGGAATCAGCCCCAGCATTTT.

The chain joins TRBV7-9 to TRBJ1-1; D is possibly TRBD1 (5 bases). The germline V and J ends were trimmed by 5 bases and 6 bases, with 13 bases remaining between them. Germline V gene sequence: CDR1 SEHNR, CDR2 FQNEAQ (reference sequence). The CDR3 length is 13 residues. CDR3 DNA: TGTGCCAGCAGCCAGGCAGGGTCCCCTGAAGCTTTCTTT. Translated, it gives CASSQAGSPEAFF.

The chain couples TRBV5-1 to TRBJ2-7, with 12 nucleotides matching TRBD2. Per germline, CDR1 SGHRS and CDR2 YFSETQ. The V segment lost 0 bases and the J segment 2 bases; nucleotides outside the gene matches: 3. This CDR3 spans 16 amino acids. CDR3 amino acids: CASSLGLAGAPYEQYF. CDR3 bases: TGCGCCAGCAGCTTGGGACTAGCGGGGGCTCCCTACGAGCAGTACTTC.

J is TRBJ2-1 and V is TRBV19; a possible D gene is TRBD2 (5 bases). The CDR3 sequence is 14 residues long. CDR1 is LNHDA and CDR2 is SQIVND in the germline V gene (reference sequence). The V end lost 6 bases, the J end lost 4 bases, and 13 bases lay between the germline ends. The CDR3 bases are TGTGCCAGTAGGAGGGCAGGAGAATACAATGAGCAGTTCTTC. Protein product: CASRRAGEYNEQFF. Full variable domain (rest looked up from reference TRBV19 and TRBJ2-1): DGGITQSPKYLFRKEGQNVTLSCEQNLNHDAMYWYRQDPGQGLRLIYYSQIVNDFQKGDIAEGYSVSREKKESFPLTVTSAQKNPTAFYLCASRRAGEYNEQFFGPGTRLTVL.

This clone was seen a single time. V is TRBV18 and J is TRBJ2-2, with 9 bases lining up with TRBD1. Trimming at V came to 2 bases and at J to 3 bases, leaving 16 bases not matched to a gene. CDR1 and CDR2 (germline): KGHSH, LQKENI. The CDR3 is 20 amino acids. This chain's CDR3 is CASSPRGDRDSLTYTGELFF. The CDR3 DNA sequence: TGTGCCAGCTCACCAAGAGGGGACAGGGACTCTCTTACTTACACCGGGGAGCTGTTTTTT.

This clone appeared a single time. The V call is TRBV18, the J call TRBJ1-5, with a possible D match to TRBD1 (6 bases). Germline V lookup: CDR1 KGHSH, CDR2 LQKENI. The CDR3 has 13 residues. Trimming took off 3 bases at V and 5 bases at J, with 8 bases between the two ends. The CDR3 region is CASSPNRDQPQHF. The CDR3 DNA reads TGTGCCAGCTCACCGAACAGGGATCAGCCCCAGCATTTT.

V usage is TRBV7-9 and J usage is TRBJ2-7; 7 bases line up with TRBD1. The CDR3 runs 15 residues. The V gene end was trimmed by 8 bases and the J gene end by 3 bases; junction bases not matched to a gene: 13. From germline, CDR1 is SEHNR and CDR2 FQNEAQ (reference sequence). The CDR3 loop is CASLRSTGSDYEQYF. CDR3 nucleotides: TGTGCCAGCCTCCGGTCGACAGGGTCGGACTACGAGCAGTACTTC.

V gene TRBV19 combines with J gene TRBJ2-3, with a weak D call TRBD1 (6 bases). Between the trimmed V and J ends, which lost 4 bases and 2 bases, there was a span of 13 bases. The CDR3 totals 15 residues. Germline CDR1 is LNHDA and CDR2 is SQIVND (reference sequence). The CDR3 DNA is TGTGCCAGTAGTACCCGACAGGCCCCCACAGATACGCAGTATTTT. This gives the protein CASSTRQAPTDTQYF.

The chain uses TRBV4-1 and TRBJ1-4; 8 bases map to TRBD1. The CDR3 loop spans 14 amino acids. The germline V gene has CDR1 MGHRA and CDR2 YSYEKL. V was pared by 2 bases and J by 8 bases, with 4 bases of the junction left unmatched. The DNA of the CDR3 is TGCGCCAGCAGCCAACCATACAGGGGGGAAAAACTGTTTTTT. Amino acids: CASSQPYRGEKLFF.

The rearrangement uses TRBV30 and TRBJ2-7, with 8 bases lining up with TRBD1. This CDR3 has 14 amino acids. The V gene's germline CDR1 is GTSNPN and CDR2 SVGIG (reference sequence). J gave up 3 bases and V 3 bases, and 7 bases lay outside the gene matches. The CDR3 protein is CAWRRAGGVYEQYF. CDR3 nucleotide sequence: TGTGCCTGGAGGCGGGCAGGGGGCGTCTACGAGCAGTACTTC.

V and J are TRBV28 and TRBJ2-7, with 13 bases lining up with TRBD2. This CDR3 has 12 residues. With V trimmed by 6 bases and J by 12 bases, 5 bases remained unmatched. CDR1 is MDHEN, CDR2 SYDVKM, per germline. The CDR3 region has the DNA TGTGCCAGCAGCAAGACTAGCGGGAGGTGGTACTTC. Translating gives CASSKTSGRWYF.

The rearrangement joins TRBV5-1 to TRBJ1-3, with 7 bases fitting TRBD1. J gave up 4 bases and V 4 bases, and 8 bases lay outside the gene matches. CDR3 length: 15 amino acids. Germline V gene data show CDR1 as SGHRS and CDR2 as YFSETQ. The CDR3, as DNA: TGCGCCAGCAGCCCGGGGACAGTCGGGGGAAACACCATATATTTT. Amino acid sequence: CASSPGTVGGNTIYF.

The chain recombines TRBV5-1 with TRBJ2-5; TRBD1 might be the D (6 bases). This CDR3 is 19 amino acids long. Trimming pared 3 bases from V and 2 bases from J, leaving 26 bases between. Germline-derived CDR1 and CDR2 are SGHRS and YFSETQ. CDR3 sequence (DNA): TGCGCCAGCAGCTCTACCGGGACAAAAAGCCGTAGTCGACAAGAGACCCAGTACTTC. It is translated as CASSSTGTKSRSRQETQYF.